The next 12 T cell receptor beta chains were all read from a single sample in a study of cytomegalovirus exposure and HLA in healthy donors. The method was immunoSEQ multiplex PCR; TCRdb's version includes in-frame clones alone and lacks a portion of them. The repertoire has 200,000 or so clones, roughly 84% of them found once; the top ten carry 2% to 2.5%. Input material: PBMCs. The receptor set was obtained from a woman aged 18-29 years in good health and CMV-seropositive.

The table lists this clone with a few counts. The J gene is TRBJ1-2, the V gene TRBV29-1; 7 bases line up with TRBD1. Unmatched junction bases numbered 6, after V lost 0 bases and J lost 5 bases. The CDR3 totals 14 residues. Germline CDR1 is SQVTM and CDR2 is ANQGSEA. CDR3 sequence: CSVEDEGARYGYTF. The CDR3 nucleotides read TGCAGCGTTGAAGATGAGGGGGCGAGGTATGGCTACACCTTC.

The rearrangement uses TRBV12-5 and TRBJ1-4; D remains unclear. The V end lost 10 bases, the J end lost 6 bases, and 15 bases lay between the germline ends. The CDR3 consists of 13 residues. Germline V gene lookup returns CDR1 LGHNT and CDR2 FRNRAP. The CDR3 loop is CAIVGRSHEKLFF. The CDR3 region has the DNA TGTGCTATTGTAGGCAGGTCCCATGAAAAACTGTTTTTT.

The rearrangement joins TRBV12-5 to TRBJ2-7, with a weak D call TRBD1 (5 bases). The CDR3 has 13 residues. Germline CDR1 LGHNT, CDR2 FRNRAP. The V and J ends lost 2 bases and 3 bases respectively, with 8 bases between them. The CDR3: CASGLSGNYEQYF. CDR3 nucleotide sequence: TGTGCTAGTGGTTTGTCAGGGAACTACGAGCAGTACTTC.

The V and J genes are TRBV5-1 and TRBJ1-1; maybe TRBD1 (6 bases). This CDR3 has 15 amino acids. Trimming removed 2 bases at V and 1 base at J, with 12 bases between. Germline V gene data show CDR1 as SGHRS and CDR2 as YFSETQ. CDR3: CASSFGRGGNTEAFF. In DNA, the CDR3 is TGCGCCAGCAGCTTTGGCAGGGGTGGGAACACTGAAGCTTTCTTT.

This rearrangement joins TRBV9 to TRBJ2-2; D is uncertain. V lost 4 bases and J 9 bases, leaving 16 bases between the germline ends. Germline V lookup: CDR1 SGDLS, CDR2 YYNGEE. There are 14 residues in the CDR3. The CDR3 bases are TGTGCCAGCAGCTTGGGTGGGCCTCCACGGGAGCTGTTTTTT. Its protein product is CASSLGGPPRELFF.

The chain carries TRBV5-1 and TRBJ2-7, with 10 bases fitting TRBD1. Unmatched junction bases numbered 9, after V lost 8 bases and J lost 4 bases. The CDR3 runs 14 residues. The germline CDR1 and CDR2 sequences are SGHRS and YFSETQ. In DNA form, the CDR3 reads TGCGCCAGACCGAGCGACAGGGGGCGGTACGAGCAGTACTTC. Translating it yields CARPSDRGRYEQYF.

The genes are TRBV7-8 and TRBJ2-1, with 12 bases that match TRBD2. This CDR3 has 17 amino acids. CDR1 and CDR2 from the germline V gene are SGHVS and FQNEAQ. V was clipped by 7 bases and J by 8 bases; unmatched bases: 15. The CDR3 protein is CASTLPLGLAGWDEQFF. CDR3 sequence (DNA): TGTGCCAGCACTTTACCCCTTGGACTAGCGGGGTGGGATGAGCAGTTCTTC.

On this clone: Other DNA variants within this sample encode the same CDR3. V usage is TRBV5-4 and J usage is TRBJ2-7, with TRBD1 matching over 8 bases. The CDR3 spans 14 residues. V shed 4 bases and J 2 bases; nucleotides not matched to a gene: 5. Germline loops: CDR1 SGHNT, CDR2 YYREEE (reference sequence). Here the CDR3 reads CASSPGQGAYEQYF. The CDR3 DNA sequence: TGTGCCAGCAGCCCTGGACAGGGAGCCTACGAGCAGTACTTC. Full variable domain (rest looked up from reference TRBV5-4 and TRBJ2-7): ETGVTQSPTHLIKTRGQQVTLRCSSQSGHNTVSWYQQALGQGPQFIFQYYREEENGRGNFPPRFSGLQFPNYSSELNVNALELDDSALYLCASSPGQGAYEQYFGPGTRLTVT.

V usage is TRBV27 and J usage is TRBJ1-5; D gene uncertain. CDR1 MNHEY and CDR2 SMNVEV come from the germline V gene (reference sequence). There are 14 residues in the CDR3. V was cut by 4 bases and J by 6 bases, with 13 bases left in between. CDR3 DNA: TGTGCCAGCAGTTCCTTAGGGAGAACTCAGCCCCAGCATTTT. It yields the protein CASSSLGRTQPQHF.

This clone was detected a few times. This chain uses TRBV19 with TRBJ1-1; a weak D match, TRBD1 (5 bases). This CDR3 contains 13 residues. Trimming left V 6 bases short and J 4 bases short, with 12 bases between. Germline V gene sequence: CDR1 LNHDA, CDR2 SQIVND (reference sequence). CDR3 sequence reads: CASRVDSVTEAFF. In DNA form, the CDR3 reads TGTGCCAGTAGGGTTGACAGCGTCACTGAAGCTTTCTTT.

This clone was recorded only once. V is TRBV5-4 and J is TRBJ1-3; TRBD1 agrees at 7 bases. Trimming took 0 bases from V and 0 from J; bases not matched to a gene: 6. The germline CDR1 and CDR2 sequences are SGHNT and YYREEE (reference sequence). The CDR3 sequence is 17 residues long. The CDR3 nucleotides read TGTGCCAGCAGCTTGGAGTACAGGGGAGGCTCTGGAAACACCATATATTTT. Protein sequence: CASSLEYRGGSGNTIYF.

The chain recombines TRBV6-5 with TRBJ1-1, with TRBD1 identical over 8 bases. V was pared by 5 bases and J by 8 bases, with 4 bases of the junction left unmatched. There are 12 residues in the CDR3. The germline CDR1 and CDR2 sequences are MNHEY and SVGAGI. In DNA, the CDR3 is TGTGCCAGCAGTCGCACAGGGGGAGAAGCTTTCTTT. It yields the protein CASSRTGGEAFF.